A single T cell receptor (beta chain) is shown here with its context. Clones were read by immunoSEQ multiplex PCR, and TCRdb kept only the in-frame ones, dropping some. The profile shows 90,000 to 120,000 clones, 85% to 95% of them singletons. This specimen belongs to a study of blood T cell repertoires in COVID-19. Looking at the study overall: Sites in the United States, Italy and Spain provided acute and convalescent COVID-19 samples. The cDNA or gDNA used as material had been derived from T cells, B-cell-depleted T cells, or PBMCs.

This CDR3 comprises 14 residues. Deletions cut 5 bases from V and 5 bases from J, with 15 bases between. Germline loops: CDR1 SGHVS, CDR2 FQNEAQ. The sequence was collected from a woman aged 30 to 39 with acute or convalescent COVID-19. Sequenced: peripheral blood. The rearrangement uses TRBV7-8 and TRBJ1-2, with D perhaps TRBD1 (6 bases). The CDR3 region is CASSQRGSEYGYTF. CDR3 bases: TGTGCCAGCAGCCAGAGGGGGTCGGAATATGGCTACACCTTC.